This T cell receptor (beta chain) was sequenced in a study of monozygotic twins with inflammatory bowel disease. CDR3 length equals 13 residues. A word on this clonotype: Its specificity is unknown.

General study findings and limits: IBD patients showed reduced TCRbeta diversity (inverse Simpson) versus healthy co-twins. Background noise in patient repertoires may stem from differing immunosuppressive treatments. Repertoire similarity did not differ between concordant and discordant twins, perhaps due to limited power. Subtypes among T cells remained indistinguishable.

For each CDR3 protein, TCRdb gives one entry from its re-call of the 5' RACE reads, without DNA. Here the sample table reports some 400,000 distinct CDR3 sequences. The rearrangement links TRBV12-3 or TRBV12-4 to TRBJ1-2. The TCR originated in a human donor with ulcerative colitis or Crohn's disease, or a healthy co-twin of an affected twin (not recorded which). Sequencing was done on a sample of blood. This CDR3 is CASSHAHFYGYTF.